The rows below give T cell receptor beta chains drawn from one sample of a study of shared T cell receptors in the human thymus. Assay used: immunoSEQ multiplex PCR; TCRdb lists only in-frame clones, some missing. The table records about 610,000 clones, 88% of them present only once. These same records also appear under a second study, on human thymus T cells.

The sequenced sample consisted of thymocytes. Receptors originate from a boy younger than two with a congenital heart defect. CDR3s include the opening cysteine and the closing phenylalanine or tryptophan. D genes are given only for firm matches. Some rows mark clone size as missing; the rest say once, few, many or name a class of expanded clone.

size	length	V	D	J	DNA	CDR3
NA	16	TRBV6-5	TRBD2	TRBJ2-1	TGTGCCAGCAGTTACTCCCGACTAGCGGGAGGGGGTGAGCAGTTCTTC	CASSYSRLAGGGEQFF
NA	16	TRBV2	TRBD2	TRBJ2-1	TGTGCCAGCAGAGATAGCGGGAGCCGTATCTACAATGAGCAGTTCTTC	CASRDSGSRIYNEQFF
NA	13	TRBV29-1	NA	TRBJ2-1	TGCAGCGTTGCCAGCTCCTCCCGGGATGAGCAGTTCTTC	CSVASSSRDEQFF
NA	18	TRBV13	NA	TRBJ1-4	TGTGCCAGCAGCCTGACACAACAGGGAGATGCAACTAATGAAAAACTGTTTTTT	CASSLTQQGDATNEKLFF
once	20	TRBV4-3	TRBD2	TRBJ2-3	TGCGCCAGCAGCCAAGATCGGACTAGCGGGAGTAATTGTAGCACAGATACGCAGTATTTT	CASSQDRTSGSNCSTDTQYF
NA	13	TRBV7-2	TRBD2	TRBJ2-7	TGTGCCAGCAGTGAAGGGAGGGGCTACGAGCAGTACTTC	CASSEGRGYEQYF
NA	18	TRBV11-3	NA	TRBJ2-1	TGTGCCAGCAGCTTGGAGGCGTCTCGCGGCAGGGGCTACAATGAGCAGTTCTTC	CASSLEASRGRGYNEQFF
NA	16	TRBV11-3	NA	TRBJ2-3	TGTGCCAGCAGCTTAGATAGGGCGGGATCCACAGATACGCAGTATTTT	CASSLDRAGSTDTQYF
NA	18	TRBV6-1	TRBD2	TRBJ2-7	TGTGCCAGCAGTGTTGGCCTAGCGGGTGATAATAGCCTACTGGAGCAGTACTTC	CASSVGLAGDNSLLEQYF
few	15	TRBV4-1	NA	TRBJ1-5	TGCGCCAGCAGCCAAGATGTCAGGGACAATCAGCCCCAGCATTTT	CASSQDVRDNQPQHF
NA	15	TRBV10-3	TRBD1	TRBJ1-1	TGTGCCATCAGTGAGCCTAACAGGGGGGGCACTGAAGCTTTCTTT	CAISEPNRGGTEAFF
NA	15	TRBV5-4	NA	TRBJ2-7	TGTGCCAGCAGCCGTGGGGGCGGGAGTCGATACGAGCAGTACTTC	CASSRGGGSRYEQYF
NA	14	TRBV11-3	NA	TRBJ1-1	TGTGCCAGCAGCTTAGACGCGTGGAGGGCTGAAGCTTTCTTT	CASSLDAWRAEAFF
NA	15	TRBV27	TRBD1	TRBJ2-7	TGTGCCAGCAGTCCGGGACAGGCGAGCTCCTACGAGCAGTACTTC	CASSPGQASSYEQYF
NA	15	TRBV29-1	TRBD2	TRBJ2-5	TGCAGCGTTGGAGAGGGCGGGAGGGCCAGGGAGACCCAGTACTTC	CSVGEGGRARETQYF
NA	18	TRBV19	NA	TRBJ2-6	TGTGCCAGTCGTCCCCTCGCGGAACCACCGGTAGGGGCCAACGTCCTGACTTTC	CASRPLAEPPVGANVLTF
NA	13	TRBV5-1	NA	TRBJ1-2	TGCGCCAGCAGCCTCTCTGGGGGCAATGGCTACACCTTC	CASSLSGGNGYTF
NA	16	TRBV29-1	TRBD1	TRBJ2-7	TGCAGCGTTGCCCCGCCGGACAGGGCCGAAGGTTACGAGCAGTACTTC	CSVAPPDRAEGYEQYF
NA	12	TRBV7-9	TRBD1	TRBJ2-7	TGTGCCATCCGACAGGGGGCCGGGGAGCAGTACTTC	CAIRQGAGEQYF
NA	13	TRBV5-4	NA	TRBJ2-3	TGTGCCAGCAGCCGGGATTACACAGATACGCAGTATTTT	CASSRDYTDTQYF
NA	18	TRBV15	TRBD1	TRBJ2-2	TGTGCCACCAGCAGAGATCCGGTTAGGGGACAGGGAACCGGGGAGCTGTTTTTT	CATSRDPVRGQGTGELFF
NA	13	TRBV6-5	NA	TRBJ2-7	TGTGCCAGCAGCCGGGACTCCCGGCTGGAGCAGTACTTC	CASSRDSRLEQYF
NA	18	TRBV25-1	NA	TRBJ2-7	TGTGCCAGCAAGGGGAGTCCCGGGACTGTTTCGAGCTCCTACGAGCAGTACTTC	CASKGSPGTVSSSYEQYF
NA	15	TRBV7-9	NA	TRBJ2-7	TGTGCCAGCAGCCATAAATCTAGCGATCCCTACGAGCAGTACTTC	CASSHKSSDPYEQYF
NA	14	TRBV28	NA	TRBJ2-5	TGTGCCAGCAGGACCGAGGGGGTCCAAGAGACCCAGTACTTC	CASRTEGVQETQYF
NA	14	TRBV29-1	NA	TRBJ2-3	TGCAGCGTTGAGACAGGCACCCTCACAGATACGCAGTATTTT	CSVETGTLTDTQYF
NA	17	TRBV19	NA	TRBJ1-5	TGTGCCAGTAGTATCCGGACGGGACAACCTTCGGGGCAGCCCCAGCATTTT	CASSIRTGQPSGQPQHF
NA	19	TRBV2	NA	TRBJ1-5	TGTGCCAGCAGCTTTCAGGATCAGGCCCTCACCGGTAGCAATCAGCCCCAGCATTTT	CASSFQDQALTGSNQPQHF
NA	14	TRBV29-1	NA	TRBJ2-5	TGCAGCGGGTGGGGGGGTGGACAGCAAGAGACCCAGTACTTC	CSGWGGGQQETQYF
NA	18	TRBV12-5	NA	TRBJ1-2	TGTGCTAGTGTTTATTGGTGGCCAGGGAAAGACAGTAACTATGGCTACACCTTC	CASVYWWPGKDSNYGYTF
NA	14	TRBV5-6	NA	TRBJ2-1	TGTGCCAGCACCGGGACACCTCCCGGCAATGAGCAGTTCTTC	CASTGTPPGNEQFF
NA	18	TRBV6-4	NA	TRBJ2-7	NA	CVPVPAVTQGLASYEQYF
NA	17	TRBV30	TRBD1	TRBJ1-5	TGTGCCTGGACTGACAGGGTACGTGAACATAGCAATCAGCCCCAGCATTTT	CAWTDRVREHSNQPQHF
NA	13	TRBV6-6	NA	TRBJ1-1	TGTGCTTCCCGAGGACTGCTGAACACTGAAGCTTTCTTT	CASRGLLNTEAFF
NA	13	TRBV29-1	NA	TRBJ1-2	TGCAGCGTTGAAAACGGAGCGCTCTATGGCTACACCTTC	CSVENGALYGYTF
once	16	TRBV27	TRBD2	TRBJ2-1	TGTGCCAGCAGTTCCCTCCGGGGGACTAGATGCAATGAGCAGTTCTTC	CASSSLRGTRCNEQFF
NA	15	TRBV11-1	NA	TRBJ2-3	TGTGCCAGCAGCTTTGGGCCCCCGCACACAGATACGCAGTATTTT	CASSFGPPHTDTQYF
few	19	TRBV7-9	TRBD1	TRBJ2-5	TGTGCCAGCAGCCGCTACGAATTACCGGGACAGGGGGGGAGAGAGACCCAGTACTTC	CASSRYELPGQGGRETQYF
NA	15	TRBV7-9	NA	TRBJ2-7	TGTGCCAGCAGCCCCCGGAGGGGGCCGCCCTACGAGCAGTACTTC	CASSPRRGPPYEQYF
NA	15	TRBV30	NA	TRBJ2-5	TGTGCCTGGACCTCAGGCGGGGCCGCCCTGGAGACCCAGTACTTC	CAWTSGGAALETQYF
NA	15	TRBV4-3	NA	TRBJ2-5	TGCGCCAGCAGCCAAGATCTCAGGGATTGGGAGACCCAGTACTTC	CASSQDLRDWETQYF
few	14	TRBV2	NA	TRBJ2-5	TGTGCCAGCAGTCGCTGGGCAGGGCAAGAGACCCAGTACTTC	CASSRWAGQETQYF
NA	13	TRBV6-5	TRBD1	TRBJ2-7	TGTGCCAGCATGCAGGGGGCCCCCTACGAGCAGTACTTC	CASMQGAPYEQYF
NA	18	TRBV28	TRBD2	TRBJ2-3	TGTGCCAGCAGCTTCGGACTAGCGGGAGAGAATTGCACAGATACGCAGTATTTT	CASSFGLAGENCTDTQYF
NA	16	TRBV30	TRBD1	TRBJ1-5	TGTGCCTGGAGTGTAGGACAGGGTAATAGCAATCAGCCCCAGCATTTT	CAWSVGQGNSNQPQHF
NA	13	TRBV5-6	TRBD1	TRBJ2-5	TGTGCCAGCAGCGACAGGGTGTGGGAGACCCAGTACTTC	CASSDRVWETQYF
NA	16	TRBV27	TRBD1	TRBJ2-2	TGTGCCAGCGCCCCGGGACAGGGGGCTTTGACCGGGGAGCTGTTTTTT	CASAPGQGALTGELFF
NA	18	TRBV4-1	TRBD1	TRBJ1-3	TGCGCCAGCAGCTACCATCCCCGGACAGGGGCGACTGGAAACACCATATATTTT	CASSYHPRTGATGNTIYF
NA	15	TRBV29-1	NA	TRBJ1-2	TGCAGCGTTGAAGGACCGGGACACCTTAACTATGGCTACACCTTC	CSVEGPGHLNYGYTF